One T cell receptor beta chain is described in this entry. Its antigen is not known. This entry comes from a study of cytomegalovirus exposure and HLA in healthy donors. The PCR had 60 Vbeta and 13 Jbeta primers. Original methodology: Among the unique TCR beta chains that a later analysis counted, about 81 million in all, approximately 12 million were shared. TCRdb keeps only in-frame clones here, not all; method: immunoSEQ multiplex PCR. V and J calls and clone size come straight from that table; D and trimming were deduced from the DNA. The table shows about 130,000 clones, with roughly three quarters occurring only once. Trimming removed 6 bases from V and 2 bases from J; junction bases left unmatched: 3. Looked up from germline, CDR1 is MNHEY and CDR2 is SVGAGI. This CDR3 has 14 amino acids. Notes on the study in general: Exclusion applied to some V segments, including TRBV6-2 and TRBV6-3, as they were indistinguishable.

This chain joins TRBV6-5 and TRBJ2-5, with 10 bases aligning to TRBD1. Sequenced sample: PBMCs. The sequence was collected from a man younger than 40 in good health and CMV-seronegative. The CDR3, as DNA: TGTGCCAGCAGCCGGGACAGGGGACAAGAGACCCAGTACTTC. Translated, it gives CASSRDRGQETQYF.